Below are 24 T cell receptor beta chains sequenced from a single sample in a study of cytotoxic CD8 clonotypes in ibrutinib-treated CLL listed by TCRdb under 2021. Library preparation used the immunoSEQ multiplex PCR assay. Sourced from immuneACCESS, this table was stored by TCRdb with only in-frame sequences that have V and J called. A share of the clones is absent; for the studies checked, an unresolved V gene accounts for under half, and the remainder has no known explanation. The sample records approximately 140,000 clones, less than 95% of which are singletons. The ten largest clones take up roughly 10% of the sample. Taken with the paper, the label for time point translates to: approximately eleven months on ibrutinib. The sequenced sample was PBMCs, obtained after 12 months of ibrutinib treatment. The receptors derive from a human donor with chronic lymphocytic leukemia.

The DNA for the CDR3 is TGTGCCAGCAGTGAAATGTTGAGTCAATTCTTT. Its protein is CASSEMLSQFF. This chain uses TRBV25-1 with TRBJ1-1, with D unresolved. Germline V gene lookup returns CDR1 MGHDK and CDR2 SYGVNS. Trimming took off 2 bases at V and 14 bases at J, with 12 bases between the two ends. This CDR3 region has 11 residues.

In this sample, this clone turned up once. The V and J genes are TRBV10-3 and TRBJ2-7, with 11 bases identical to TRBD2. The germline CDR1 and CDR2 sequences are ENHRY and SYGVKD. After removal of 10 bases from V and 7 bases from J, the junction contained 6 bases not matched to a gene. The CDR3 runs 12 residues. CDR3 bases: TGTGCCAACTCCGGGACTAGCGGAGAGCAGTACTTC. This gives the protein CANSGTSGEQYF.

Here the CDR3 reads CASSLAGQGGNQPQHF. CDR3 sequence (DNA): TGTGCCAGCAGCTTAGCGGGACAGGGGGGGAATCAGCCCCAGCATTTT. V and J are TRBV7-2 and TRBJ1-5; 11 bases line up with TRBD1. Trimming at V came to 0 bases and at J to 4 bases, leaving 2 bases not matched to a gene. CDR1 and CDR2 (germline): SGHTA, FQGNSA. CDR3 length equals 16 residues.

The chain joins TRBV28 to TRBJ2-7; D remains ambiguous. Trimming removed 1 base at V and 3 bases at J, with 10 bases between. CDR1 MDHEN and CDR2 SYDVKM come from the germline V gene. This CDR3 spans 14 amino acids. CDR3 coding DNA: TGTGCCAGCAGTTTATCAGGACCCCTCTACGAGCAGTACTTC. Its protein product is CASSLSGPLYEQYF.

The gene calls are TRBV9 and TRBJ2-5; possibly TRBD2 for D (6 bases). CDR1 is SGDLS and CDR2 is YYNGEE in the germline V gene. V lost 4 bases, J lost 5 bases, and 21 bases lay in between. The CDR3 length is 16 residues. CDR3 sequence: CASSPPRRRARETQYF. The DNA of the CDR3 is TGTGCCAGCAGCCCGCCCCGTAGGAGGGCGCGGGAGACCCAGTACTTC. Looking up the rest from reference TRBV9 and TRBJ2-5 gives the full variable domain: DSGVTQTPKHLITATGQRVTLRCSPRSGDLSVYWYQQSLDQGLQFLIQYYNGEERAKGNILERFSAQQFPDLHSELNLSSLELGDSALYFCASSPPRRRARETQYFGPGTRLLVL.

The gene calls are TRBV30 and TRBJ1-4; D is uncertain. The V gene lost 1 base and the J gene lost 5 bases, with 11 bases spanning the gap. The CDR3 runs to 14 residues. Germline-derived CDR1 and CDR2 are GTSNPN and SVGIG (reference sequence). The CDR3 DNA reads TGTGCCTGGAGTGGGGGTAACGGCAATGAAAAACTGTTTTTT. Translation: CAWSGGNGNEKLFF.

The V call is TRBV7-3, the J call TRBJ2-1; perhaps TRBD2 as D (5 bases). Germline lookup yields CDR1 SGHTA and CDR2 FQGTGA. The V end was cut by 4 bases, the J end by 0 bases, with 10 bases between. This CDR3 contains 15 residues. The CDR3 here is CASSSDYSSYNEQFF. The CDR3, as DNA: TGTGCCAGCAGCTCTGACTACAGCTCCTACAATGAGCAGTTCTTC. Full variable domain (missing parts from reference TRBV7-3 and TRBJ2-1): GAGVSQTPSNKVTEKGKYVELRCDPISGHTALYWYRQSLGQGPEFLIYFQGTGAADDSGLPNDRFFAVRPEGSVSTLKIQRTERGDSAVYLCASSSDYSSYNEQFFGPGTRLTVL.

The rearrangement links TRBV5-6 to TRBJ1-4; D is unresolved. Germline loops: CDR1 SGHDT, CDR2 YYEEEE. The CDR3 has 15 amino acids. V lost 4 bases, J lost 6 bases, and 16 bases lay in between. Written as DNA, the CDR3 is TGTGCCAGCAGCCGCGGGCAGACTACATATGAAAAACTGTTTTTT. Translated, it gives CASSRGQTTYEKLFF.

V is TRBV6-5 and J is TRBJ2-1; D ambiguous. This CDR3 comprises 13 residues. Germline CDR1 MNHEY, CDR2 SVGAGI. With 0 bases removed from V and 8 bases from J, the gap between germline ends came to 8 bases. The CDR3 region is CASSYSASDEQFF. DNA for the CDR3: TGTGCCAGCAGTTACTCGGCCAGCGATGAGCAGTTCTTC.

J is TRBJ2-7 and V is TRBV28; 10 bases match TRBD2. CDR3 size: 13 residues. Per germline, CDR1 MDHEN and CDR2 SYDVKM. V shed 3 bases and J 6 bases; nucleotides not matched to a gene: 2. The CDR3 DNA reads TGTGCCAGCAGTTTTCTAGCGGGAGTCGAGCAGTACTTC. Amino acid sequence: CASSFLAGVEQYF.

The chain recombines TRBV11-2 with TRBJ1-1; 7 nucleotides match TRBD1. The CDR3 length is 14 residues. V shed 5 bases, J shed 8 bases, and the junction held 11 bases outside the gene matches. Germline CDR1 and CDR2: SGHAT and FQNNGV. CDR3 in amino acids: CASSPTQGTVEAFF. The CDR3 nucleotides are TGTGCCAGCAGCCCTACACAGGGGACGGTAGAAGCTTTCTTT. Supplemented by reference TRBV11-2 and TRBJ1-1, the full variable domain reads EAGVAQSPRYKIIEKRQSVAFWCNPISGHATLYWYQQILGQGPKLLIQFQNNGVVDDSQLPKDRFSAERLKGVDSTLKIQPAKLEDSAVYLCASSPTQGTVEAFFGQGTRLTVV.

This clone was seen once. The CDR3 protein is CADMGKTLYEQYF. CDR3 DNA: TGTGCCGACATGGGGAAGACCCTTTACGAGCAGTACTTC. V usage is TRBV21-1 and J usage is TRBJ2-7. TRBV21-1 is listed as a pseudogene. CDR3 size: 13 residues.

The chain combines TRBV27 with TRBJ2-7; 7 bases map to TRBD2. The CDR3 spans 13 residues. Germline V CDR1 and CDR2: MNHEY, SMNVEV (reference sequence). The V segment lost 8 bases and the J segment 9 bases; nucleotides outside the gene matches: 13. CDR3 amino acids: CASRVAGEGGQYF. The CDR3 DNA reads as TGTGCCAGCCGAGTCGCGGGAGAAGGCGGGCAGTACTTC.

The rearrangement joins TRBV7-6 to TRBJ2-7; 7 bases map to TRBD2. V shed 5 bases and J 5 bases; nucleotides not matched to a gene: 6. This CDR3 has 13 amino acids. CDR1 is SGHVS and CDR2 is FNYEAQ in the germline V gene. CDR3 in DNA: TGTGCCAGCAGCCCCGGGACTAAGAACGAGCAGTACTTC. It translates to CASSPGTKNEQYF.

This sequence joins TRBV30 and TRBJ1-5; no definite D call. CDR1 and CDR2 (germline): GTSNPN, SVGIG (reference sequence). V was pared by 3 bases and J by 4 bases, with 10 bases between. This CDR3 region has 13 residues. CDR3 region: CAWRKKGNQPQHF. CDR3 coding DNA: TGTGCCTGGAGGAAAAAAGGGAATCAGCCCCAGCATTTT.

This chain uses TRBV21-1 with TRBJ2-1; the table calls TRBD2, which could not be checked here. TRBV21-1 is assigned pseudogene status. The CDR3 covers 23 residues. The CDR3 here is CASSKERNETSGVTNRSYNEQFF. The CDR3 DNA reads as TGTGCCAGCAGCAAAGAGCGTAACGAGACTAGCGGGGTAACGAACCGCTCCTACAATGAGCAGTTCTTC.

This chain uses TRBV27 with TRBJ2-2; D remains ambiguous. This CDR3 has 12 residues. The V end lost 3 bases, the J end lost 7 bases, and 6 bases lay between the germline ends. Germline values: CDR1 MNHEY, CDR2 SMNVEV (reference sequence). CDR3 sequence reads: CASSFKVGELFF. The CDR3, as DNA: TGTGCCAGCAGTTTTAAAGTCGGGGAGCTGTTTTTT.

The V and J genes are TRBV2 and TRBJ2-7; perhaps TRBD2 as D (5 bases). The V end lost 3 bases, the J end lost 2 bases, and 11 bases lay between the germline ends. CDR3 length equals 14 residues. Germline CDR1 is SNHLY and CDR2 is FYNNEI. CDR3 residues: CASSDAVTTYEQYF. DNA for the CDR3: TGTGCCAGCAGTGACGCGGTGACTACCTACGAGCAGTACTTC.

The rearrangement uses TRBV21-1 and TRBJ1-2; the table assigns TRBD1, which was not confirmed against the DNA. TRBV21-1 is a pseudogene. The CDR3 loop spans 12 amino acids. The CDR3 nucleotides read TGTGCCAGCAGCGGACAGGGTGGTGGCTACACCTTC. It encodes CASSGQGGGYTF.

The chain joins TRBV5-1 to TRBJ1-5; D ambiguous. This CDR3 spans 16 amino acids. With 4 bases removed from V and 6 bases from J, the gap between germline ends came to 20 bases. Germline V gene lookup returns CDR1 SGHRS and CDR2 YFSETQ. This CDR3 is CASSVGSPLDGQPQHF. The CDR3 nucleotides are TGCGCCAGCAGCGTAGGGAGCCCTCTGGATGGTCAGCCCCAGCATTTT.

The chain recombines TRBV7-9 with TRBJ2-7; 8 nucleotides line up with TRBD2. CDR1 SEHNR and CDR2 FQNEAQ come from the germline V gene (reference sequence). This CDR3 comprises 16 residues. The junction had 11 bases not matched to a gene; V was cut back by 2 bases and J by 5 bases. The CDR3 region is CASSLNAGGHNNEQYF. DNA of the CDR3: TGTGCCAGCAGCTTAAATGCGGGGGGCCATAATAACGAGCAGTACTTC.

This clone has a single count. V usage is TRBV13 and J usage is TRBJ2-1; D not certain. Trimming took off 1 base at V and 1 base at J, with 2 bases between the two ends. The V gene's germline CDR1 is PRHDT and CDR2 FYEKMQ (reference sequence). The CDR3 totals 13 residues. The CDR3 DNA reads TGTGCCAGCAGCTTAGAGTCCTACAATGAGCAGTTCTTC. Protein product: CASSLESYNEQFF. The complete variable domain, with remaining parts taken from reference TRBV13 and TRBJ2-1, reads AAGVIQSPRHLIKEKRETATLKCYPIPRHDTVYWYQQGPGQDPQFLISFYEKMQSDKGSIPDRFSAQQFSDYHSELNMSSLELGDSALYFCASSLESYNEQFFGPGTRLTVL.

This chain connects TRBV4-2 to TRBJ2-7, with TRBD2 matching over 16 bases. The CDR3 is 19 residues long. After removal of 4 bases from V and 0 bases from J, the junction contained 9 bases not matched to a gene. CDR1 and CDR2 (germline): LGHNA, YNFKEQ. The CDR3, as DNA: TGTGCCAGCAGCCGGCCGGGACTAGCGGGAGGGCCGCACTCCTACGAGCAGTACTTC. Translated, it gives CASSRPGLAGGPHSYEQYF.

This rearrangement joins TRBV18 to TRBJ1-5; 7 positions match TRBD1. J was trimmed by 7 bases and V by 6 bases; bases with no gene match: 9. The CDR3 is 14 residues long. From germline, CDR1 is KGHSH and CDR2 LQKENI. The CDR3 bases are TGTGCCAGCTCGGTCGGACAGGAGAGGCAGCCCCAGCATTTT. Translated, it gives CASSVGQERQPQHF.